Shown below are 10 T cell receptor beta chains from a single sample sequenced in a study of blood T cells in healthy people across ages. It was with a sample-barcoded 5' primer and a J-beta primer mix that a second PCR of roughly 6 to 12 cycles was run. TCRdb independently ran MiXCR on the 5' RACE reads; one entry per CDR3 protein. This table has over 1,200,000 distinct CDR3 sequences, approximately 59% appearing once. Sequenced sample: blood. Receptor source: a man aged 18 to 35 in good health.

CDR3 loop: CASSEAVKKTQYF. CDR3 nucleotide sequence: TGTGCCAGCAGTGAGGCTGTCAAGAAGACCCAGTACTTC. The V and J genes are TRBV25-1 and TRBJ2-5; D gene ambiguous. The germline V gene encodes CDR1 MGHDK and CDR2 SYGVNS. The CDR3 loop spans 13 amino acids. With 3 bases removed from V and 6 bases from J, the gap between germline ends came to 11 bases. Full variable domain (rest looked up from reference TRBV25-1 and TRBJ2-5): EADIYQTPRYLVIGTGKKITLECSQTMGHDKMYWYQQDPGMELHLIHYSYGVNSTEKGDLSSESTVSRIRTEHFPLTLESARPSHTSQYLCASSEAVKKTQYFGPGTRLLVL.

J is TRBJ2-5 and V is TRBV7-9, with D uncertain. The CDR3 covers 13 residues. Between the trimmed V and J ends, which lost 5 bases and 2 bases, there was a span of 9 bases. Germline CDR1 SEHNR, CDR2 FQNEAQ (reference sequence). The CDR3 sequence is CASSADGQETQYF. The CDR3, as DNA: TGTGCCAGCAGCGCCGATGGGCAAGAGACCCAGTACTTC.

The rearrangement uses TRBV5-5 and TRBJ1-1; D remains ambiguous. This CDR3 spans 14 amino acids. V lost 2 bases to trimming and J lost 5 bases, with 13 bases between them. The germline CDR1 and CDR2 sequences are SGHKS and YYEKEE (reference sequence). CDR3 amino acids: CASSLGTRETEAFF. In DNA, the CDR3 is TGTGCCAGCAGCTTAGGCACGAGGGAAACTGAAGCTTTCTTT.

The chain carries TRBV20-1 and TRBJ2-1; 8 bases map to TRBD2. CDR3 size: 16 residues. The V segment lost 4 bases and the J segment 4 bases; nucleotides outside the gene matches: 12. Per the germline V gene, CDR1 is DFQATT and CDR2 is SNEGSKA (reference sequence). The DNA for the CDR3 is TGCAGTGCTACCCCTTCGGGACTAGAGCCTTACAATGAGCAGTTCTTC. As protein: CSATPSGLEPYNEQFF.

This clonotype has only a few counts. J is TRBJ2-3 and V is TRBV6-2 or TRBV6-3; D unresolved. The germline CDR1 and CDR2 sequences are MNHEY and SVGEGT. The CDR3 loop spans 12 amino acids. V lost 8 bases, J lost 5 bases, and 11 bases lay in between. The CDR3 here is CASRLGLDTQYF. DNA for the CDR3: TGTGCCAGCCGCCTGGGTTTAGATACGCAGTATTTT.

The chain links TRBV20-1 to TRBJ1-6, with a possible D match to TRBD1 (5 bases). The CDR3 extends over 14 amino acids. V gave up 2 bases and J gave up 3 bases, with 8 bases separating them. CDR1 and CDR2 from the germline V gene are DFQATT and SNEGSKA (reference sequence). CDR3 sequence reads: CSARMGDYNSPLHF. For the CDR3, the DNA is TGCAGTGCTAGAATGGGGGACTATAATTCACCCCTCCACTTT.

The table lists this clonotype with a few counts. The chain is built from TRBV7-8 and TRBJ2-7; D is perhaps TRBD1 (6 bases). Germline-derived CDR1 and CDR2 are SGHVS and FQNEAQ. V lost 1 base, J lost 5 bases, and 12 bases lay in between. This CDR3 spans 14 amino acids. In DNA form, the CDR3 reads TGTGCCAGCAGCTTAGACAGGGTCGTAAACGAGCAGTACTTC. This translates into CASSLDRVVNEQYF.

V gene TRBV20-1 combines with J gene TRBJ2-4, with D possibly being TRBD2 (5 bases). The DNA end is more similar to TRBJ2-7, so the J call may be wrong. Per the germline V gene, CDR1 is DFQATT and CDR2 is SNEGSKA (reference sequence). The CDR3 is made up of 13 amino acids. CDR3 DNA sequence: TGCAGTGCTTTAACAGAGGGATCATACGAGCAGTACTTC. Its protein is CSALTEGSYEQYF.

Regarding this clonotype: The CDR3 does not end in the conserved phenylalanine or tryptophan, so this is likely a read error. V and J are TRBV20-1 and TRBJ2-5, with D tentatively TRBD2 (6 bases). The CDR3 runs 13 residues. The V gene lost 5 bases and the J gene lost 0 bases, with 10 bases spanning the gap. Germline CDR1 and CDR2: DFQATT and SNEGSKA (reference sequence). CDR3: CSAPGTYQETQYS. The CDR3, as DNA: TGCAGTGCTCCCGGGACTTACCAAGAGACCCAGTACTCC.

The J gene is TRBJ2-1, the V gene TRBV27; tentative D call: TRBD2 (5 bases). Trimming removed 5 bases from V and 1 base from J, with 15 bases in between. CDR3 length: 16 residues. Germline-derived CDR1 and CDR2 are MNHEY and SMNVEV (reference sequence). DNA for the CDR3: TGTGCCAGCAGTCGACTTGCGGGCCGGTCCTACAATGAGCAGTTCTTC. This encodes CASSRLAGRSYNEQFF.